These 20 T cell receptor beta chains were sequenced from one sample in a study of blood T cell repertoires in COVID-19. The assay was immunoSEQ multiplex PCR, and TCRdb's table has in-frame clones only and misses some. The top ten clones hold about 9% of a sample with 250,000 or so clones, just under 85% of them seen once. Sequenced input: peripheral blood. Receptor source: a man aged 80 or over with acute or convalescent COVID-19.

This clone has only a few counts. The chain links TRBV20-1 to TRBJ2-7; D not certain. V dropped 0 bases and J dropped 6 bases, with 6 bases sitting between them. Germline lookup yields CDR1 DFQATT and CDR2 SNEGSKA (reference sequence). The CDR3 has 11 residues. CDR3 region: CSARDVVEQYF. The CDR3 DNA reads as TGCAGTGCTAGAGATGTAGTCGAGCAGTACTTC.

This chain connects TRBV3-1 (or the pseudogene TRBV3-2) to TRBJ1-6; no clear D gene. Germline lookup yields CDR1 LGHDT and CDR2 YNNKEL (reference sequence). The CDR3 loop spans 15 amino acids. V shed 1 base and J shed 7 bases, with 11 bases lying between them. CDR3 amino acids: CASSQVPGGNSPLHF. The CDR3 DNA is TGTGCCAGCAGCCAAGTTCCAGGAGGCAATTCACCCCTCCACTTT.

This clone was counted between two and nine times. The V and J genes are TRBV7-2 and TRBJ1-5, with TRBD1 identical over 7 bases. The germline CDR1 and CDR2 sequences are SGHTA and FQGNSA. J lost 6 bases, V lost 0 bases, and 5 bases had no gene match. This CDR3 region has 15 residues. The CDR3 here is CASSLAAGGSQPQHF. In DNA form, the CDR3 reads TGTGCCAGCAGCTTAGCTGCAGGGGGAAGTCAGCCCCAGCATTTT.

CDR3 nucleotides: TGTGCCAGCACCGGACAGGGGAGCTCTGGAAACACCATATATTTT. Translating it yields CASTGQGSSGNTIYF. The chain combines TRBV2 with TRBJ1-3, with 9 bases fitting TRBD1. J lost 0 bases, V lost 7 bases, and 4 bases had no gene match. The CDR3 length is 15 residues. Germline V gives CDR1 SNHLY, CDR2 FYNNEI.

The CDR3 is CASSFQRYTGELFF. The DNA for the CDR3 is TGTGCCAGCAGCTTCCAGCGGTACACCGGGGAGCTGTTTTTT. V gene TRBV7-2 combines with J gene TRBJ2-2; TRBD2 might be the D (5 bases). V gave up 3 bases and J gave up 3 bases, with 8 bases separating them. Germline CDR1 and CDR2: SGHTA and FQGNSA. This CDR3 has 14 residues.

This chain joins TRBV5-1 and TRBJ1-2, with unresolved D. The CDR3 spans 14 residues. Trimming left V 0 bases short and J 7 bases short, with 13 bases between. Germline-derived CDR1 and CDR2 are SGHRS and YFSETQ. CDR3 loop: CASSLDPGFAGYTF. In DNA form, the CDR3 reads TGCGCCAGCAGCTTGGATCCGGGATTCGCTGGCTACACCTTC.

The chain recombines TRBV6-1 with TRBJ2-3, with D possibly being TRBD2 (5 bases). The CDR3 totals 14 residues. The ends were cut back, 8 bases at V and 2 bases at J, with 14 bases in the middle. CDR1 is MNHNS, CDR2 SASEGT, per germline. The CDR3 sequence is CASANSVFTDTQYF. The CDR3 coding sequence is TGTGCCAGCGCCAATAGCGTTTTCACAGATACGCAGTATTTT.

The chain links TRBV9 to TRBJ1-2, with 11 bases aligning to TRBD1. The CDR3 loop spans 14 amino acids. V was pared by 3 bases and J by 8 bases, with 6 bases of the junction left unmatched. The germline V gene has CDR1 SGDLS and CDR2 YYNGEE. The CDR3, as DNA: TGTGCCAGCAGCGGGGACAGGGGGTTGGGCGGCTACACCTTC. It yields the protein CASSGDRGLGGYTF.

The rearrangement joins TRBV5-4 to TRBJ2-3; a weak D match, TRBD1 (5 bases). V dropped 2 bases and J dropped 0 bases, with 10 bases sitting between them. The CDR3 sequence is 15 residues long. Germline values: CDR1 SGHNT, CDR2 YYREEE (reference sequence). CDR3 coding DNA: TGTGCCAGCAGCTTAAGGGGAAGGAGCACAGATACGCAGTATTTT. Translation gives CASSLRGRSTDTQYF.

The chain joins TRBV5-6 to TRBJ2-7; 8 bases fit TRBD1. After removal of 0 bases from V and 1 base from J, the junction contained 3 bases not matched to a gene. Germline V lookup: CDR1 SGHDT, CDR2 YYEEEE. The CDR3 runs 15 residues. The CDR3 DNA sequence: TGTGCCAGCAGCTTGGGCTGGGACAGGTCCTACGAGCAGTACTTC. Protein: CASSLGWDRSYEQYF. Full variable domain (outside the CDR3, taken from reference TRBV5-6 and TRBJ2-7): DAGVTQSPTHLIKTRGQQVTLRCSPKSGHDTVSWYQQALGQGPQFIFQYYEEEERQRGNFPDRFSGHQFPNYSSELNVNALLLGDSALYLCASSLGWDRSYEQYFGPGTRLTVT.

This clone was seen a few times. The chain carries TRBV3-1 (or the pseudogene TRBV3-2) and TRBJ1-2; 9 bases agree with TRBD1. Germline lookup yields CDR1 LGHDT and CDR2 YNNKEL (reference sequence). The junction had 9 bases not matched to a gene; V was cut back by 4 bases and J by 6 bases. The CDR3 loop spans 15 amino acids. Written as DNA, the CDR3 is TGTGCCAGCAGCCGCCGGACAGGGGATAAGAATGGCTACACCTTC. Protein: CASSRRTGDKNGYTF.

J is TRBJ1-6 and V is TRBV6-5; TRBD1 matches at 7 bases. Germline loops: CDR1 MNHEY, CDR2 SVGAGI. CDR3 size: 16 residues. Losses at the gene ends were 2 bases for V and 10 bases for J; bases not matched to a gene: 11. The CDR3 DNA follows: TGTGCCAGCAGTTACGGGCCGGACAGGTCGAGGTCACCCCTCCACTTT. Amino acids: CASSYGPDRSRSPLHF.

V and J are TRBV6-5 and TRBJ1-1; 8 bases agree with TRBD1. Unmatched junction bases numbered 11, after V lost 7 bases and J lost 4 bases. CDR1 and CDR2 (germline): MNHEY, SVGAGI. CDR3 length: 15 residues. CDR3 DNA sequence: TGTGCCAGCATCAGGACAGGGTCGCGTTCCACTGAAGCTTTCTTT. This translates into CASIRTGSRSTEAFF.

The chain is built from TRBV5-4 and TRBJ1-6, with TRBD1 identical over 8 bases. Germline V gene data show CDR1 as SGHNT and CDR2 as YYREEE (reference sequence). The CDR3 has 12 amino acids. Germline trimming cut 8 bases from V and 7 bases from J; bases unmatched to any gene: 2. CDR3 sequence (DNA): TGTGCCAGTCGACAGGGGAATTCACCCCTCCACTTT. This encodes CASRQGNSPLHF.

This clone was seen just once. The CDR3: CASSRRDYRENEQFF. The CDR3 DNA sequence: TGCGCCAGCAGCCGCCGGGACTACCGCGAGAATGAGCAGTTCTTC. The chain combines TRBV5-1 with TRBJ2-1; 7 bases align to TRBD2. Germline V gene lookup returns CDR1 SGHRS and CDR2 YFSETQ. The trim removed 4 bases at V and 7 bases at J, leaving 11 bases unmatched. The CDR3 consists of 15 residues. The full variable domain, with the rest looked up from reference TRBV5-1 and TRBJ2-1, is KAGVTQTPRYLIKTRGQQVTLSCSPISGHRSVSWYQQTPGQGLQFLFEYFSETQRNKGNFPGRFSGRQFSNSRSEMNVSTLELGDSALYLCASSRRDYRENEQFFGPGTRLTVL.

J is TRBJ2-3 and V is TRBV28, with 7 bases lining up with TRBD1. In germline, CDR1 is MDHEN, CDR2 SYDVKM. The CDR3 runs 13 residues. V trimming: 7 bases; J trimming: 1 base; junction bases outside the gene matches: 2. CDR3 region: CASNTGGTDTQYF. Written as DNA, the CDR3 is TGTGCCAGCAACACAGGGGGCACAGATACGCAGTATTTT.

The chain carries TRBV12-3 or TRBV12-4 and TRBJ2-1; a weak D match, TRBD1 (6 bases). Trimming removed 4 bases from V and 9 bases from J, with 13 bases in between. The CDR3 has 13 residues. In nucleotides, the CDR3 is TGTGCCAGCAGTTCACAGGGAAGGGCTGAGCAGTTCTTC. It translates to CASSSQGRAEQFF.

This clone was detected a few times. The chain has TRBV28 and TRBJ1-4, with D hard to call. Trimming removed 6 bases from V and 8 bases from J, with 22 bases in between. Germline-derived CDR1 and CDR2 are MDHEN and SYDVKM. This CDR3 has 16 amino acids. The CDR3: CASSRIGFKFGEKLFF. The CDR3 DNA is TGTGCCAGCAGCCGAATCGGGTTTAAATTTGGGGAAAAACTGTTTTTT.

This rearrangement joins TRBV7-8 to TRBJ2-7; 8 positions match TRBD1. The germline V gene encodes CDR1 SGHVS and CDR2 FQNEAQ. There are 14 residues in the CDR3. Losses at the gene ends were 5 bases for V and 4 bases for J; bases not matched to a gene: 7. CDR3 residues: CASSSWDRLYEQYF. The CDR3 DNA reads as TGTGCCAGCAGCAGCTGGGACAGGCTATACGAGCAGTACTTC.

This clone appeared a single time. The genes are TRBV6-6 and TRBJ2-3; TRBD2 aligns across 13 bases. The germline V gene encodes CDR1 MNHNY and CDR2 SVGAGI (reference sequence). This CDR3 is 18 amino acids long. V was clipped by 5 bases and J by 8 bases; unmatched bases: 16. The CDR3 coding sequence is TGTGCCAGCAGTCTACATTCTATGACTAGCGGGGGGAAGGCTACGCAGTATTTT. Protein sequence: CASSLHSMTSGGKATQYF.